Each of the 8 T cell receptor beta chains below was sequenced from the same sample in a study of shared clonotypes between healthy human individuals. The table came from immunoSEQ multiplex PCR; TCRdb's copy has only in-frame clones and leaves some out. This table holds 1,400,000 or so clones, roughly 98.5% found once. Material: naive CD4+ T cells sorted from blood. Subset indicated: CD45RA+ positively selected. The source is a man younger than 45 in good health.

The chain combines TRBV10-1 with TRBJ2-1; a weak D match, TRBD2 (5 bases). Trimming took 6 bases from V and 8 from J, leaving 14 bases between them. CDR3 size: 13 residues. CDR1 is WNHNN and CDR2 is SYGVQD in the germline V gene (reference sequence). CDR3 in DNA: TGCGCCAGCAGGCTTCTTCGAGGGCATGAGCAGTTCTTC. Protein sequence: CASRLLRGHEQFF.

The chain is built from TRBV10-2 and TRBJ1-5; D is ambiguous. CDR1 is WSHSY and CDR2 is SAAADI in the germline V gene. Trimming removed 8 bases from V and 3 bases from J, with 8 bases in between. This CDR3 is 12 amino acids long. CDR3 DNA sequence: TGCGCCAGCGCCGCGGACAATCAGCCCCAGCATTTT. It specifies CASAADNQPQHF.

The V and J genes are TRBV13 and TRBJ2-3, with D perhaps matching TRBD2 (6 bases). The CDR3 has 20 amino acids. V was shortened by 1 base and J by 0 bases, with 23 bases between the two germline ends. In germline, CDR1 is PRHDT, CDR2 FYEKMQ (reference sequence). CDR3 amino acids: CASSLVLPTLEGRSTDTQYF. The CDR3 nucleotides are TGTGCCAGCAGCTTAGTATTGCCGACGCTGGAGGGCCGAAGCACAGATACGCAGTATTTT.

V gene TRBV6-5 combines with J gene TRBJ1-1, with no clear D. The CDR3 has 14 amino acids. Germline values: CDR1 MNHEY, CDR2 SVGAGI. Trimming shortened V by 6 bases and J by 1 base, and 12 bases separated the two germline ends. CDR3 sequence (DNA): TGTGCCAGCAGGAAGGACTGGGCGAACACTGAAGCTTTCTTT. This translates into CASRKDWANTEAFF.

A single count supports this clone. The chain combines TRBV15 with TRBJ2-3; D is unclear. Germline CDR1 and CDR2: LNHNV and YYDKDF (reference sequence). The germline V and J ends were trimmed by 2 bases and 0 bases, with 15 bases remaining between them. CDR3 size: 17 residues. The CDR3 spells CATSRSPQPSSTDTQYF. In DNA form, the CDR3 reads TGTGCCACCAGCAGAAGCCCCCAACCTTCTAGCACAGATACGCAGTATTTT.

The rearrangement links TRBV15 to TRBJ2-1; 12 bases are shared with TRBD2. V shed 5 bases, J shed 4 bases, and the junction held 6 bases outside the gene matches. The CDR3 extends over 16 amino acids. Germline CDR1 and CDR2: LNHNV and YYDKDF (reference sequence). DNA for the CDR3: TGTGCCACCAGCCGACGGACTAGCGGGATGTACAATGAGCAGTTCTTC. Its protein product is CATSRRTSGMYNEQFF.

This clone was seen a single time. Other DNA variants within this sample encode the same CDR3. This chain uses TRBV14 with TRBJ2-7; D is unresolved. Germline V lookup: CDR1 SGHDN, CDR2 FVKESK. V lost 4 bases, J lost 4 bases, and 5 bases lay in between. The CDR3 sequence is 11 residues long. The CDR3 coding sequence is TGTGCCAGCAGCCTGGGATACGAGCAGTACTTC. The encoded protein is CASSLGYEQYF.

The chain carries TRBV11-2 and TRBJ2-1; D is ambiguous. The germline V gene has CDR1 SGHAT and CDR2 FQNNGV. CDR3 length equals 13 residues. Between the trimmed V and J ends, which lost 1 base and 3 bases, there was a span of 4 bases. The CDR3 nucleotides read TGTGCCAGCAGCTTAGGTTACTACAATGAGCAGTTCTTC. Translating it yields CASSLGYYNEQFF. The complete variable domain, with remaining parts taken from reference TRBV11-2 and TRBJ2-1, reads EAGVAQSPRYKIIEKRQSVAFWCNPISGHATLYWYQQILGQGPKLLIQFQNNGVVDDSQLPKDRFSAERLKGVDSTLKIQPAKLEDSAVYLCASSLGYYNEQFFGPGTRLTVL.